This passage covers 6 T cell receptor beta chains from one sample sequenced in a study of OX40 agonist ivuxolimab in advanced cancers. Clones were read by immunoSEQ multiplex PCR, and TCRdb kept only the in-frame ones, dropping some. Among tens of thousands of clones listed, around 89% were seen once. The sequencing here drew on CD4+ or CD8+ T cells sorted from blood, taken in a trial of the OX40 agonist ivuxolimab. The receptors shown here come from an adult with an advanced solid tumor such as melanoma, head and neck, liver or kidney cancer.

The chain recombines TRBV11-2 with TRBJ1-1, with D uncertain. Trimming removed 5 bases from V and 1 base from J, with 14 bases in between. This CDR3 is 15 amino acids long. Germline V gene data show CDR1 as SGHAT and CDR2 as FQNNGV. The CDR3 region is CASSPRVGGNTEAFF. In nucleotides, the CDR3 is TGTGCCAGCAGCCCCCGAGTTGGCGGGAACACTGAAGCTTTCTTT.

This clone occurred a few times. This rearrangement joins TRBV2 to TRBJ2-7, with D perhaps matching TRBD2 (7 bases). The CDR3 totals 10 residues. V lost 8 bases, J lost 7 bases, and 9 bases lay in between. Germline V gene data show CDR1 as SNHLY and CDR2 as FYNNEI. CDR3 nucleotides: TGTGCCAGCGGGGGGGCAGAGCAGTACTTC. This gives the protein CASGGAEQYF.

V is TRBV6-5 and J is TRBJ2-7; no clear D. Trimming removed 3 bases from V and 5 bases from J, with 11 bases in between. Germline assignment: CDR1 MNHEY and CDR2 SVGAGI. The CDR3 runs 13 residues. The CDR3 sequence: CASSYGYANEQYF. The CDR3 DNA follows: TGTGCCAGCAGTTATGGCTACGCCAACGAGCAGTACTTC.

The J gene is TRBJ2-1, the V gene TRBV5-6; TRBD2 matches 8 bases. Germline lookup yields CDR1 SGHDT and CDR2 YYEEEE. V gave up 0 bases and J gave up 9 bases; unmatched junction bases: 5. The CDR3 is 14 amino acids. The CDR3 spells CASSLASAGGEQFF. The CDR3 coding sequence is TGTGCCAGCAGCTTGGCTTCTGCGGGAGGTGAGCAGTTCTTC.

The chain uses TRBV5-6 and TRBJ2-5; 11 bases align to TRBD2. Germline-derived CDR1 and CDR2 are SGHDT and YYEEEE. The CDR3 contains 16 residues. With V trimmed by 1 base and J by 5 bases, 7 bases remained unmatched. This chain's CDR3 is CASSLSSGGAGETQYF. CDR3 sequence (DNA): TGTGCCAGCAGCTTGAGTAGCGGGGGGGCCGGGGAGACCCAGTACTTC.

The rearrangement links TRBV11-2 to TRBJ2-2; D unclear. In germline, CDR1 is SGHAT, CDR2 FQNNGV. Trimming removed 6 bases at V and 2 bases at J, with 7 bases between. The CDR3 covers 13 residues. The CDR3 reads CASSFTNTGELFF. The CDR3 DNA reads TGTGCCAGCAGTTTTACTAACACCGGGGAGCTGTTTTTT.